These 14 T cell receptor beta chains share one sample of origin, sequenced in a study of T-cell memory formation after mild COVID-19. TCRdb itself ran the 5' RACE reads through MiXCR, one entry per CDR3 protein. The data contain roughly 480,000 distinct CDR3 sequences, 20% to 30% of them singletons. The specimen was PBMCs or a T cell subset sorted from them (not recorded which). These receptors all come from an adult woman who had mild COVID-19 (a few samples of this study predate the infection). Cell type and time point are not known.

Only a few counts were recorded for this clonotype. V usage is TRBV5-1 and J usage is TRBJ2-5, with 14 bases that match TRBD2. With 3 bases clipped from V and 4 bases from J, the junction kept 8 bases outside the gene matches. The CDR3 loop spans 17 amino acids. Germline V gives CDR1 SGHRS, CDR2 YFSETQ. The CDR3 here is CASSWGTSGGRGETQYF. CDR3 in DNA: TGCGCCAGCAGCTGGGGGACTAGCGGGGGCCGGGGAGAGACCCAGTACTTC.

This clonotype was observed a handful of times. This rearrangement joins TRBV6-5 to TRBJ2-4; 10 bases are shared with TRBD2. Germline V CDR1 and CDR2: MNHEY, SVGAGI. This CDR3 is 18 amino acids long. The V and J ends lost 5 bases and 0 bases, in that order; junction bases with no gene match: 10. CDR3 DNA: TGTGCCAGCAGTCCCCGGACTAGCGGTCTACTAGCCAAAAACATTCAGTACTTC. As protein: CASSPRTSGLLAKNIQYF.

This clonotype has ten or more counts. The chain is built from TRBV20-1 and TRBJ2-3; TRBD2 matches 11 bases. This CDR3 has 15 residues. With V trimmed by 4 bases and J by 0 bases, 3 bases remained unmatched. Germline assignment: CDR1 DFQATT and CDR2 SNEGSKA (reference sequence). CDR3 DNA sequence: TGCAGTGCTACCGGGACTAGCGGCAGCACAGATACGCAGTATTTT. It encodes CSATGTSGSTDTQYF.

This clonotype turned up a few times. The rearrangement uses TRBV5-5 and TRBJ2-1; 7 bases agree with TRBD1. Germline assignment: CDR1 SGHKS and CDR2 YYEKEE (reference sequence). The ends lost 0 bases at V and 0 bases at J; junction bases unmatched: 3. This CDR3 contains 16 residues. The CDR3 loop reads CASSLGTGASYNEQFF. Here the CDR3 DNA reads TGTGCCAGCAGCTTGGGGACAGGAGCCTCCTACAATGAGCAGTTCTTC.

This sequence joins TRBV29-1 and TRBJ2-2; either TRBD1 or TRBD2 may fit D (5 bases each). V lost 7 bases to trimming and J lost 3 bases, with 12 bases between them. Germline CDR1 SQVTM, CDR2 ANQGSEA. The CDR3 covers 13 residues. The CDR3 region is CSGWDPDTGELFF. CDR3 nucleotide sequence: TGCAGCGGCTGGGACCCCGACACCGGGGAGCTGTTTTTT.

This clonotype showed up just a few times. This rearrangement joins TRBV7-2 to TRBJ2-1, with 8 positions matching TRBD1. V dropped 5 bases and J dropped 16; count of bases not matched to a gene: 10. Germline V gene lookup returns CDR1 SGHTA and CDR2 FQGNSA. This CDR3 has 12 residues. Written as DNA, the CDR3 is TGTGCCAGCAGCCCTGCCGGTGGACAGGGCTTCTTC. It encodes CASSPAGGQGFF.

This clonotype has a handful of counts. The genes are TRBV5-1 and TRBJ2-6, with D possibly being TRBD2 (6 bases). This CDR3 contains 15 residues. V was cut by 7 bases and J by 1 base, with 12 bases left in between. The V gene's germline CDR1 is SGHRS and CDR2 YFSETQ. The CDR3 loop reads CASRASGSGANVLTF. The CDR3 DNA reads as TGCGCCAGCCGAGCCAGCGGGTCTGGGGCCAACGTCCTGACTTTC.

This clonotype was detected a few times. This chain joins TRBV7-8 and TRBJ2-1, with 11 bases fitting TRBD2. CDR3 size: 17 residues. Trimming removed 1 base from V and 7 bases from J; junction bases left unmatched: 9. Germline loops: CDR1 SGHVS, CDR2 FQNEAQ. The CDR3 sequence is CASSLGASGRIGNEQFF. CDR3 nucleotides: TGTGCCAGCAGCTTAGGGGCTAGCGGGAGGATCGGTAATGAGCAGTTCTTC. Using reference TRBV7-8 and TRBJ2-1 for the parts outside the CDR3, the full variable domain is GAGVSQSPRYKVAKRGQDVALRCDPISGHVSLFWYQQALGQGPEFLTYFQNEAQLDKSGLPSDRFFAERPEGSVSTLKIQRTQQEDSAVYLCASSLGASGRIGNEQFFGPGTRLTVL.

The CDR3: CASSQRENSYNEQFF. DNA for the CDR3: TGTGCCAGCAGCCAGCGGGAGAACTCGTACAATGAGCAGTTCTTC. The chain carries TRBV3-1 and TRBJ2-1, with 7 positions matching TRBD2. Trimming at V came to 3 bases and at J to 4 bases, leaving 6 bases not matched to a gene. In germline, CDR1 is LGHDT, CDR2 YNNKEL (reference sequence). This CDR3 contains 15 residues.

A few counts support this clonotype. The rearrangement links TRBV19 to TRBJ2-7, with 12 bases that match TRBD1. From germline, CDR1 is LNHDA and CDR2 SQIVND (reference sequence). This CDR3 contains 17 residues. V was clipped by 5 bases and J by 3 bases; unmatched bases: 11. The CDR3 protein is CASSPRDRGQGDYEQYF. The CDR3 nucleotides read TGTGCCAGTAGTCCCCGGGACAGGGGGCAAGGAGACTACGAGCAGTACTTC.

This clonotype was counted between two and nine times. This chain connects TRBV4-1 to TRBJ1-1; D may be TRBD1 (6 bases). Germline V gene sequence: CDR1 MGHRA, CDR2 YSYEKL. Trimming stripped 0 bases from V and 5 bases from J, with 16 bases between. CDR3 length: 16 residues. DNA of the CDR3: TGCGCCAGCAGCCAAGATCGAGGAGGAGGGGGGACTGAAGCTTTCTTT. The encoded protein is CASSQDRGGGGTEAFF.

The chain is built from TRBV7-3 and TRBJ2-1; TRBD2 agrees at 9 bases. This CDR3 region has 18 residues. V shed 2 bases, J shed 5 bases, and the junction held 13 bases outside the gene matches. CDR1 is SGHTA and CDR2 is FQGTGA in the germline V gene. Here the CDR3 reads CASSLWSGAGGPDNEQFF. CDR3 in DNA: TGTGCCAGCAGCTTATGGAGCGGAGCGGGAGGTCCGGACAATGAGCAGTTCTTC.

This clonotype was observed a few times. The rearrangement uses TRBV7-2 and TRBJ2-1; no clear D gene. V gave up 4 bases and J gave up 3 bases, with 16 bases separating them. In germline, CDR1 is SGHTA, CDR2 FQGNSA. The length of the CDR3 is 16 residues. The CDR3 is CASSSELGWVYNEQFF. The CDR3 DNA follows: TGTGCCAGCAGCTCAGAGTTAGGGTGGGTCTACAATGAGCAGTTCTTC.

The chain links TRBV6-6 to TRBJ2-3, with TRBD2 identical over 8 bases. CDR1 is MNHNY, CDR2 SVGAGI, per germline (reference sequence). V gave up 4 bases and J gave up 2 bases; unmatched junction bases: 8. The CDR3 has 16 amino acids. CDR3 in amino acids: CASSLQRGPTTDTQYF. The DNA for the CDR3 is TGTGCCAGCAGTTTACAGCGGGGGCCTACCACAGATACGCAGTATTTT.